The rows below give T cell receptor beta chains drawn from one sample of a study of blood T cell repertoires in COVID-19. This table comes from immunoSEQ multiplex PCR, and its TCRdb copy is limited to in-frame clones, with some not included. The table has 110,000 to 150,000 clones, roughly three quarters seen once. Specimen: peripheral blood. The source is a man aged 50 to 59 with active or convalescent COVID-19. Both conserved end residues are part of each CDR3. A D gene is named only where the DNA matches it firmly. Expanded clones get a size class; other rows say once, few or many, or leave the size out.

TRBV19,TRBD1,TRBJ2-7,.,TGTGCCAGTAGCAGGACAGGGGGAAACTACGAGCAGTACTTC,CASSRTGGNYEQYF
TRBV7-9,TRBD1,TRBJ1-1,.,TGTGCCAGCAGCCCAGGGGGCACTGAAGCTTTCTTT,CASSPGGTEAFF
TRBV4-1,.,TRBJ2-7,.,TGCGCCAGCAGCCAAGATTTATTTGGTCTAGCCTTCAAAAAAGAGTGGTACTTC,CASSQDLFGLAFKKEWYF
TRBV6-7,TRBD1,TRBJ1-5,.,TGTGCCAGCAGTCCTGAGGGGGGGGACAGGGGGCAGCCCCAGCATTTT,CASSPEGGDRGQPQHF
TRBV19,TRBD1,TRBJ1-5,.,TGTGCCAGTAGTGTTCGGGACAGCCTCTATAGCAATCAGCCCCAGCATTTT,CASSVRDSLYSNQPQHF
TRBV19,.,TRBJ2-7,.,TGTGCCAGTAGCCCCACGGGGGGCGGATACGAGCAGTACTTC,CASSPTGGGYEQYF
TRBV27,.,TRBJ2-2,once,TGTGCCAGCAGTTTGCAATCCCTAGGGGGGGGTGGTTTCACCGGGGAGCTGTTTTTT,CASSLQSLGGGGFTGELFF
TRBV7-3,TRBD1,TRBJ2-3,.,TGTGCCAGCAGCTTGCAGGGGGCGGGAGATACGCAGTATTTT,CASSLQGAGDTQYF
TRBV28,.,TRBJ1-1,.,TGTGCCAGCAGAAGCCTCCAGGGTCCCACTGAAGCTTTCTTT,CASRSLQGPTEAFF
TRBV28,.,TRBJ2-1,.,TGTGCCAGCAGTGACACCCCCCGACGCAATGAGCAGTTCTTC,CASSDTPRRNEQFF
TRBV2,TRBD2,TRBJ2-7,few,TGTGCCAGCACCCCGGGACTAGCGTCCTACGAGCAGTACTTC,CASTPGLASYEQYF
TRBV6-5,.,TRBJ1-4,.,TGTGCCAGCAGTCCCCGGGACAAGGGTGAAAAACTGTTTTTT,CASSPRDKGEKLFF
TRBV30,.,TRBJ2-6,.,TGTGCCTGGAGTGTAGTACAGCCCTCTGGGGCCAACGTCCTGACTTTC,CAWSVVQPSGANVLTF
TRBV7-9,.,TRBJ1-5,.,TGTGCCAGCAGCTTAAACCGAGAGCCCCAGCATTTT,CASSLNREPQHF
TRBV2,TRBD2,TRBJ2-5,.,TGTGCCAGCAGTGATCCCCGACTAGCGGGGGGCCAAGAGACCCAGTACTTC,CASSDPRLAGGQETQYF
TRBV28,.,TRBJ1-5,.,TGTGCCAGCAGTTTCCCTTACCGACAGGTGGATTGGCAGCCCCAGCATTTT,CASSFPYRQVDWQPQHF
TRBV29-1,.,TRBJ2-6,.,TGCAGCGTAACAGAGACTGGGGCCAACGTCCTGACTTTC,CSVTETGANVLTF
TRBV27,.,TRBJ2-7,few,TGTGCCAGCAAGGGGATCCTAAACTACGAGCAGTACTTC,CASKGILNYEQYF
TRBV5-1,TRBD2,TRBJ2-5,.,TGCGCCAGCAGCATTGGGCCCGGGACTACAGAGACCCAGTACTTC,CASSIGPGTTETQYF
TRBV7-9,.,TRBJ2-2,.,TGTGCCAGCAGCTTATCCCAGGGGTACACCGGGGAGCTGTTTTTT,CASSLSQGYTGELFF
TRBV10-3,TRBD1,TRBJ1-2,.,TGTGCCATCAGTGAGGCAGGGGGGTATGGCTACACCTTC,CAISEAGGYGYTF
TRBV24-1,TRBD2,TRBJ2-2,few,TGTGCCACCAGTGAGGGACTAGCGGGAGTTGGGGAGCTGTTTTTT,CATSEGLAGVGELFF
TRBV6-5,.,TRBJ1-1,.,TGTGCCAGCAGTCCTTGGGGGGGGGCCCCGGGAGCTTTCTTT,CASSPWGGAPGAFF
TRBV6-5,.,TRBJ1-5,.,TGTGCCAGCAGAAGGATAGCCTCCAATCAGCCCCAGCATTTT,CASRRIASNQPQHF
TRBV5-8,.,TRBJ2-1,.,TGTGCCAGCAGCTCAGACAGAGATTACAATGAGCAGTTCTTC,CASSSDRDYNEQFF
TRBV19,.,TRBJ2-3,.,TGTGCCAGTAGTTCAGGGATTAGCACAGATACGCAGTATTTT,CASSSGISTDTQYF
TRBV28,.,TRBJ2-3,.,TGTGCCAGCACCCGTGATAGGAGTAGCACAGATACGCAGTATTTT,CASTRDRSSTDTQYF
TRBV6-5,.,TRBJ2-1,.,TGTGCCAGCAGTCGAGGCGATGAGCAGTTCTTC,CASSRGDEQFF
TRBV11-2,.,TRBJ1-1,few,TGTGCCAGCAGCTCGGGACTTTGGGGAGAAGCTTTCTTT,CASSSGLWGEAFF
TRBV27,TRBD1,TRBJ1-2,.,TGTGCCAGCGGGACGGCGGGGACAGGGGCCCAGAAGGGCTACACCTTC,CASGTAGTGAQKGYTF
TRBV25-1,TRBD1,TRBJ1-2,.,TGTGCCAGCAGTGAGTTGGGACAGTTCTATGGCTACACCTTC,CASSELGQFYGYTF
TRBV27,TRBD1,TRBJ1-2,.,TGTGCCAGCAGTTTATCGGGACAGATCTATGGCTACACCTTC,CASSLSGQIYGYTF
TRBV21-1,.,TRBJ2-7,few,TGTGCCAGCAGCAAACCGAAAACAGGGAACCTATACGAGCAGTACTTC,CASSKPKTGNLYEQYF